This passage covers 8 T cell receptor beta chains from one sample sequenced in a study of regulatory dendritic cells for organ transplantation. The table came from immunoSEQ multiplex PCR; TCRdb's copy has only in-frame clones and leaves some out. The sample holds under 40,000 clones; 90% to 95% are singletons and the top ten take approximately 0.11%. Sequences were obtained from naive CD8+ T cells from blood. Subset reported: CD45RA+ naive T cells. These receptors all stem from a human donor in good health.

This chain uses TRBV19 with TRBJ2-1; TRBD2 matches at 8 bases. This CDR3 contains 16 residues. Germline V gene sequence: CDR1 LNHDA, CDR2 SQIVND (reference sequence). V gave up 5 bases and J gave up 3 bases; unmatched junction bases: 9. The CDR3: CASSSEALAGYNEQFF. The CDR3 DNA is TGTGCCAGTAGTTCAGAGGCTCTAGCGGGCTACAATGAGCAGTTCTTC.

This sequence joins TRBV6-5 and TRBJ1-5; 7 bases line up with TRBD1. The germline V gene encodes CDR1 MNHEY and CDR2 SVGAGI. The CDR3 consists of 14 residues. Trimming cost V 0 bases and J 4 bases; bases outside gene matches: 0. CDR3 residues: CASSYSDRNQPQHF. CDR3 sequence (DNA): TGTGCCAGCAGTTACTCGGACAGGAATCAGCCCCAGCATTTT.

The CDR3 nucleotides read TGTGCCAGCAGCTTGGTGGGACGGGAATACGAGCAGTACTTC. This sequence encodes CASSLVGREYEQYF. The chain is built from TRBV5-6 and TRBJ2-7; D tentatively fits TRBD1 or TRBD2 (5 bases each). Per germline, CDR1 SGHDT and CDR2 YYEEEE. V dropped 0 bases and J dropped 4 bases, with 11 bases sitting between them. The length of the CDR3 is 14 residues.

V and J are TRBV29-1 and TRBJ1-3; D is uncertain. V was cut by 0 bases and J by 0 bases, with 9 bases left in between. The CDR3 runs to 15 residues. Looked up from germline, CDR1 is SQVTM and CDR2 is ANQGSEA. DNA for the CDR3: TGCAGCGTTGAAGATACCGTTACCTCTGGAAACACCATATATTTT. This translates into CSVEDTVTSGNTIYF.

This chain uses TRBV14 with TRBJ1-1; 7 bases line up with TRBD1. V lost 4 bases, J lost 4 bases, and 9 bases stayed unmatched. Germline values: CDR1 SGHDN, CDR2 FVKESK. The CDR3 is 15 amino acids. The CDR3 DNA is TGTGCCAGCAGCCGGATGACAGGGACGGGCACTGAAGCTTTCTTT. Translating gives CASSRMTGTGTEAFF.

The CDR3 coding sequence is TGTGCCAGCAGTTATGAGCGAGGGGAGGGTTATGGCTACACCTTC. Encoded protein: CASSYERGEGYGYTF. The chain uses TRBV6-5 and TRBJ1-2, with a tentative D call TRBD1 (5 bases). The CDR3 contains 15 residues. V dropped 3 bases and J dropped 5 bases, with 16 bases sitting between them. The germline gives CDR1 MNHEY, CDR2 SVGAGI.

V gene TRBV20-1 combines with J gene TRBJ2-7; D might be TRBD2 (5 bases). The CDR3 contains 11 residues. Germline V CDR1 and CDR2: DFQATT, SNEGSKA (reference sequence). Trimming took 6 bases from V and 7 from J, leaving 13 bases between them. CDR3 sequence: CSAPAGREQYF. The CDR3 nucleotides read TGCAGTGCCCCGGCGGGTAGGGAGCAGTACTTC.

This chain joins TRBV9 and TRBJ2-3; TRBD2 agrees at 7 bases. Germline V gives CDR1 SGDLS, CDR2 YYNGEE. This CDR3 comprises 15 residues. V was pared by 2 bases and J by 1 base, with 4 bases of the junction left unmatched. The CDR3 bases are TGTGCCAGCAGCGTGGCAGCGGGGCGCACAGATACGCAGTATTTT. Protein: CASSVAAGRTDTQYF.